This TCR beta chain was captured in a study of cytomegalovirus exposure and HLA in healthy donors. Both 60 Vbeta primers and 13 Jbeta primers went into the PCR. Data came from immunoSEQ multiplex PCR; TCRdb stores just in-frame clones and leaves some out. The sample lists about 220,000 clones; over 60% were seen once. The V gene's germline CDR1 is SQVTM and CDR2 ANQGSEA. V was clipped by 5 bases and J by 3 bases; unmatched bases: 8. The CDR3 extends over 15 amino acids. Study-wide results and caveats: In a later analysis, a missense DCLRE1C variant was linked to TCR beta V- and J-gene trimming.

For this clone: Antigen: not known.

The chain is built from TRBV29-1 and TRBJ2-1; 9 nucleotides line up with TRBD1. The TCR sequence derives from a male donor in good health and CMV-seronegative. Specimen: PBMCs. The CDR3 DNA sequence: TGCAGCGTTCAGGGGGGACAGGGTGGCTACAATGAGCAGTTCTTC. Protein: CSVQGGQGGYNEQFF.